The source of this T cell receptor beta chain is a study of Ad26.COV2.S vaccination and SARS-CoV-2 variants. On the study more broadly: Participant was drawn from the COV1001 Ad26.COV2.S trial arm. Study-wide points: Breadth of non-spike TCRs did not differ between vaccinees and placebo recipients.

Produced via immunoSEQ multiplex PCR; TCRdb's table is partial and in-frame only. The sample holds about 460,000 clones, roughly nine tenths seen once. The CDR3 extends over 13 amino acids. Per germline, CDR1 MNHEY and CDR2 SVGAGI. V lost 6 bases to trimming and J lost 1 base, with 10 bases between them. Of note for this clone: Its antigen is not identified.

As for treatment: some 20 received Ad26.COV2.S at low or high dose, single or two shots; several received placebo; per-sample allocation not given. Vaccine and placebo recipients were sampled on day 63 after the first injection. At a Boston site, the person donating was an adult of 18-55 years. The administered vaccine (an Ad26 vector) expressed Wuhan-strain SARS-CoV-2 spike. The chain employs TRBV6-5 and TRBJ2-7; no clear D. The receptor comes from a person between 18 and 65 years old who received the Ad26.COV2.S COVID-19 vaccine or a placebo. The specimen comprised peripheral blood, sampled in a trial of Ad26.COV2.S vaccine versus placebo. The CDR3 reads CASSRVSSYEQYF. As DNA, the CDR3 is TGTGCCAGCAGCCGGGTCAGTTCCTACGAGCAGTACTTC.